What follows are 27 T cell receptor beta chains derived from one specimen sequenced in a study of long-term antiretroviral therapy in people with HIV. A v3.0 immunoSEQ assay was performed at survey level. Method: immunoSEQ multiplex PCR; TCRdb's copy keeps in-frame clones and lacks some. This sample has about 29,000 clones, with just under 80% found just once. This sample comprised unsorted PBMCs, obtained 1.5 years before starting antiretroviral therapy. The source of these receptors is a man aged 18 to 30 with HIV.

The chain uses TRBV2 and TRBJ1-5; TRBD1 might be the D (5 bases). Trimming shortened V by 0 bases and J by 4 bases, and 10 bases separated the two germline ends. Germline V gene lookup returns CDR1 SNHLY and CDR2 FYNNEI. The CDR3 covers 15 residues. The CDR3 DNA is TGTGCCAGCAGTGAAGCGCCGAGGGGAAATCAGCCCCAGCATTTT. Residues: CASSEAPRGNQPQHF.

The V and J genes are TRBV5-1 and TRBJ2-7; TRBD1 agrees at 11 bases. Germline CDR1 SGHRS, CDR2 YFSETQ. V lost 4 bases to trimming and J lost 4 bases; unmatched junction nucleotides: 4. CDR3 length: 14 residues. DNA for the CDR3: TGCGCCAGCAGCATCGGACAGGGGGCTTACGAGCAGTACTTC. It codes for CASSIGQGAYEQYF.

This clone showed up just once. The V call is TRBV11-3, the J call TRBJ1-5; D not resolved. Germline-derived CDR1 and CDR2 are SGHNT and YENEEA. The V end lost 1 base, the J end lost 3 bases, and 10 bases lay between the germline ends. The CDR3 has 15 residues. The CDR3 protein is CASSLGPRANQPQHF. The CDR3 DNA reads as TGTGCCAGCAGCTTAGGCCCCCGGGCCAATCAGCCCCAGCATTTT. Based on the CDR3 plus reference TRBV11-3 and TRBJ1-5, the full variable domain is EAGVVQSPRYKIIEKKQPVAFWCNPISGHNTLYWYLQNLGQGPELLIRYENEEAVDDSQLPKDRFSAERLKGVDSTLKIQPAELGDSAVYLCASSLGPRANQPQHFGDGTRLSIL.

CDR3 amino acids: CASSLAGTGAAWAQYF. DNA of the CDR3: TGTGCCAGCAGCTTAGCCGGGACAGGGGCCGCCTGGGCCCAGTACTTC. The gene calls are TRBV11-2 and TRBJ2-5; 10 positions match TRBD1. The V segment lost 1 base and the J segment 9 bases; nucleotides outside the gene matches: 11. CDR1 and CDR2 (germline): SGHAT, FQNNGV. The CDR3 consists of 16 residues. The full variable domain, with the rest looked up from reference TRBV11-2 and TRBJ2-5, is EAGVAQSPRYKIIEKRQSVAFWCNPISGHATLYWYQQILGQGPKLLIQFQNNGVVDDSQLPKDRFSAERLKGVDSTLKIQPAKLEDSAVYLCASSLAGTGAAWAQYFGPGTRLLVL.

The rearrangement links TRBV4-1 to TRBJ1-5; no clear D gene. Per germline, CDR1 MGHRA and CDR2 YSYEKL. The CDR3 sequence is 14 residues long. V dropped 4 bases and J dropped 0 bases, with 7 bases sitting between them. CDR3: CASSLGNSNQPQHF. The CDR3 DNA is TGCGCCAGCAGCCTTGGTAATAGCAATCAGCCCCAGCATTTT.

This clone appeared a single time. V usage is TRBV6-1 and J usage is TRBJ1-5; possibly TRBD1 for D (5 bases). The V gene lost 1 base and the J gene lost 7 bases, with 5 bases spanning the gap. Germline values: CDR1 MNHNS, CDR2 SASEGT. The CDR3 consists of 12 residues. The CDR3 protein is CASSEGGQPQHF. CDR3 bases: TGTGCCAGCAGTGAAGGGGGGCAGCCCCAGCATTTT.

The rearrangement joins TRBV29-1 to TRBJ1-4; no clear D gene. From germline, CDR1 is SQVTM and CDR2 ANQGSEA. This CDR3 has 16 residues. Trimming left V 3 bases short and J 0 bases short, with 14 bases between. In DNA, the CDR3 is TGCAGCGTTGAGCTTGGGAATTATGCAACTAATGAAAAACTGTTTTTT. It translates to CSVELGNYATNEKLFF.

This clone is a singleton in its sample. The rearrangement uses TRBV4-3 and TRBJ1-1; 7 bases agree with TRBD1. The CDR3 sequence is 16 residues long. CDR1 and CDR2 (germline): LGHNA, YSLEER. Trimming at V came to 1 base and at J to 1 base, leaving 6 bases not matched to a gene. The CDR3 DNA sequence: TGCGCCAGCAGCCAAGGGGGCAGGGGGACGAACACTGAAGCTTTCTTT. Translation: CASSQGGRGTNTEAFF.

The chain carries TRBV7-9 and TRBJ2-3; 7 bases are shared with TRBD2. CDR1 is SEHNR, CDR2 FQNEAQ, per germline (reference sequence). The length of the CDR3 is 16 residues. V trimming: 6 bases; J trimming: 2 bases; junction bases outside the gene matches: 11. CDR3 nucleotide sequence: TGTGCCAGCAGTTACTATAGCGGGCCTGCCACAGATACGCAGTATTTT. This encodes CASSYYSGPATDTQYF.

V gene TRBV7-8 combines with J gene TRBJ2-7, with a tentative D call TRBD1 (6 bases). CDR3 length: 13 amino acids. Trimming left V 5 bases short and J 6 bases short, with 14 bases between. Germline values: CDR1 SGHVS, CDR2 FQNEAQ. The CDR3 DNA is TGTGCCAGCAGCGTCGCAGGGGCTGCCGAGCAGTACTTC. Its translation is CASSVAGAAEQYF.

This clone was seen a handful of times. V and J are TRBV7-2 and TRBJ1-2, with no clear D. Germline CDR1 reads SGHTA; CDR2 reads FQGNSA. V lost 5 bases, J lost 7 bases, and 17 bases lay in between. The CDR3 covers 14 residues. DNA for the CDR3: TGTGCCAGCAGCCACCAGCTAGGGAGGTCTGGCTACACCTTC. This encodes CASSHQLGRSGYTF.

The chain couples TRBV20-1 to TRBJ2-5; D unresolved. Per the germline V gene, CDR1 is DFQATT and CDR2 is SNEGSKA (reference sequence). This CDR3 contains 10 residues. Trimming removed 8 bases from V and 3 bases from J, with 7 bases in between. The CDR3 DNA follows: TGCAGTCTCGTAAAAGAGACCCAGTACTTC. This codes for CSLVKETQYF.

The chain employs TRBV12-5 and TRBJ2-7, with 8 nucleotides matching TRBD2. Trimming at V came to 4 bases and at J to 5 bases, leaving 13 bases not matched to a gene. The CDR3 spans 16 residues. Germline CDR1 LGHNT, CDR2 FRNRAP. In nucleotides, the CDR3 is TGTGCTAGTGGTTCCCCCGGGGTAGCGGGGAAGCACGAGCAGTACTTC. Translation: CASGSPGVAGKHEQYF.

The CDR3 DNA sequence: TGTGCCAGCAGCCCCGTAGGGGGGACAGGGTCGAGGAATGAGCAGTTCTTC. This codes for CASSPVGGTGSRNEQFF. The rearrangement joins TRBV27 to TRBJ2-1; TRBD1 aligns across 9 bases. This CDR3 has 17 amino acids. J was trimmed by 7 bases and V by 6 bases; bases with no gene match: 16. CDR1 MNHEY and CDR2 SMNVEV come from the germline V gene (reference sequence).

The chain carries TRBV7-9 and TRBJ2-2; D not certain. The V and J ends lost 0 bases and 7 bases respectively, with 9 bases between them. Germline V gene lookup returns CDR1 SEHNR and CDR2 FQNEAQ (reference sequence). There are 14 residues in the CDR3. In DNA form, the CDR3 reads TGTGCCAGCAGCTTAGCGGGGTCTGTCGGGGAGCTGTTTTTT. Protein: CASSLAGSVGELFF.

The chain joins TRBV5-6 to TRBJ1-2; 8 bases match TRBD1. The CDR3 is 14 residues long. Germline CDR1 and CDR2: SGHDT and YYEEEE. With 5 bases clipped from V and 5 bases from J, the junction kept 8 bases outside the gene matches. The CDR3 loop reads CASRPGQAIYGYTF. CDR3 nucleotides: TGTGCCAGCAGACCGGGACAGGCGATATATGGCTACACCTTC.

DNA of the CDR3: TGCGCCAGCAGCCCCAAGGGGACATACACCTACAATGAGCAGTTCTTC. Its protein is CASSPKGTYTYNEQFF. The rearrangement uses TRBV5-1 and TRBJ2-1; D is perhaps TRBD1 (6 bases). CDR3 length equals 16 residues. Trimming shortened V by 4 bases and J by 2 bases, and 16 bases separated the two germline ends. Germline-derived CDR1 and CDR2 are SGHRS and YFSETQ. The variable domain in full, with the rest retrieved from reference TRBV5-1 and TRBJ2-1, is KAGVTQTPRYLIKTRGQQVTLSCSPISGHRSVSWYQQTPGQGLQFLFEYFSETQRNKGNFPGRFSGRQFSNSRSEMNVSTLELGDSALYLCASSPKGTYTYNEQFFGPGTRLTVL.

This rearrangement joins TRBV27 to TRBJ1-1; D may be TRBD1 (5 bases). The CDR3 has 14 amino acids. CDR1 MNHEY and CDR2 SMNVEV come from the germline V gene (reference sequence). Between the trimmed V and J ends, which lost 6 bases and 0 bases, there was a span of 11 bases. In DNA form, the CDR3 reads TGTGCCAGCAGGATCGGGACCGTGAACACTGAAGCTTTCTTT. Its protein product is CASRIGTVNTEAFF.

The chain links TRBV5-4 to TRBJ2-2, with 7 bases matching TRBD2. Trimming cost V 6 bases and J 0 bases; bases outside gene matches: 11. There are 17 residues in the CDR3. From germline, CDR1 is SGHNT and CDR2 YYREEE (reference sequence). In DNA, the CDR3 is TGTGCCAGCACCACGCACGGGACTATCGCGAACACCGGGGAGCTGTTTTTT. The encoded protein is CASTTHGTIANTGELFF.

This chain links TRBV7-9 with TRBJ2-2; D is undetermined. This CDR3 has 15 amino acids. V was trimmed by 5 bases and J by 4 bases, leaving 14 bases between them. Germline CDR1 SEHNR, CDR2 FQNEAQ (reference sequence). CDR3 in DNA: TGTGCCAGCAGCCCGAGGTCGTGGGTCACCGGGGAGCTGTTTTTT. This codes for CASSPRSWVTGELFF.

V gene TRBV5-4 combines with J gene TRBJ2-7, with 12 bases fitting TRBD2. CDR3 length: 16 residues. V trimming: 4 bases; J trimming: 0 bases; junction bases outside the gene matches: 5. Germline V gives CDR1 SGHNT, CDR2 YYREEE (reference sequence). The CDR3 nucleotides are TGTGCCAGCAGCACGGGACTAGCGGGCCACTCCTACGAGCAGTACTTC. The encoded protein is CASSTGLAGHSYEQYF.

This chain connects TRBV9 to TRBJ2-7; TRBD2 aligns across 10 bases. From germline, CDR1 is SGDLS and CDR2 YYNGEE. The CDR3 is 15 residues long. V gave up 4 bases and J gave up 7 bases; unmatched junction bases: 11. CDR3 sequence (DNA): TGTGCCAGCAGCTCGACTCAGCGGGGGGGCGGGGAGCAGTACTTC. Translation gives CASSSTQRGGGEQYF.

This chain uses TRBV6-1 with TRBJ2-3; D gene unclear. Germline values: CDR1 MNHNS, CDR2 SASEGT. Trimming shortened V by 4 bases and J by 1 base, and 12 bases separated the two germline ends. CDR3 length: 15 amino acids. Written as DNA, the CDR3 is TGTGCCAGCAGTGTGAACCCAAGGCGCACAGATACGCAGTATTTT. This encodes CASSVNPRRTDTQYF.

This chain connects TRBV29-1 to TRBJ2-5; the match to TRBD2 covers 13 bases. V dropped 8 bases and J dropped 5; count of bases not matched to a gene: 8. The CDR3 contains 14 residues. Germline CDR1 is SQVTM and CDR2 is ANQGSEA. CDR3 bases: TGCAGCCTGGTCGGGGGACTAGCGGGGGAGACCCAGTACTTC. This sequence encodes CSLVGGLAGETQYF.

This chain connects TRBV15 to TRBJ2-7; 8 bases agree with TRBD1. This CDR3 has 16 residues. The V gene's germline CDR1 is LNHNV and CDR2 YYDKDF (reference sequence). Unmatched junction bases numbered 8, after V lost 2 bases and J lost 2 bases. The CDR3 reads CATSRLWTGRTYEQYF. In DNA form, the CDR3 reads TGTGCCACCAGCAGACTTTGGACAGGGAGGACCTACGAGCAGTACTTC.

In this sample, this clone turned up once. This chain connects TRBV2 to TRBJ2-2, with D hard to call. The V end was cut by 3 bases, the J end by 0 bases, with 8 bases between. CDR1 is SNHLY and CDR2 is FYNNEI in the germline V gene. The CDR3 totals 15 residues. Written as DNA, the CDR3 is TGTGCCAGCAGTGACAGATCCTCGAACACCGGGGAGCTGTTTTTT. Its translation: CASSDRSSNTGELFF.

Of note for this clone: Other DNA sequences in this specimen translate into the identical CDR3. The chain employs TRBV7-2 and TRBJ2-6, with 9 bases that match TRBD1. CDR3 length equals 18 residues. CDR1 and CDR2 (germline): SGHTA, FQGNSA. V lost 2 bases and J lost 0; bases outside the gene matches: 5. The CDR3 spells CASSLRTGVPSGANVLTF. The CDR3, as DNA: TGTGCCAGCAGCTTAAGGACAGGGGTGCCCTCTGGGGCCAACGTCCTGACTTTC.